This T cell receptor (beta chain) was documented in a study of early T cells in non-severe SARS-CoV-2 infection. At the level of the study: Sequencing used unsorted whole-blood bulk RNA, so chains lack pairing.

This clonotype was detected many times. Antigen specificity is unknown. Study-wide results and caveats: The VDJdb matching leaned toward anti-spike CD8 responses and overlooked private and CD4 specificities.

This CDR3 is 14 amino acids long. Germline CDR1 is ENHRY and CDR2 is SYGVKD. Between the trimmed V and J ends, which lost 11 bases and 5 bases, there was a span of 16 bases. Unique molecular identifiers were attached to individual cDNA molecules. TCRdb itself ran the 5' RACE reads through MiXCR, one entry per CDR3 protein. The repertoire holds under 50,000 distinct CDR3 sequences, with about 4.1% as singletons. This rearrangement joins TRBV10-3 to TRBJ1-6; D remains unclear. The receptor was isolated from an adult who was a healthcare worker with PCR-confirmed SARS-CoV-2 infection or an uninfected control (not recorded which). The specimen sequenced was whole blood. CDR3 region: CAVTHGQDNSPLHF. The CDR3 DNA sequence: TGTGCCGTAACCCATGGCCAAGATAATTCACCCCTCCACTTT.